Below, one TCR beta chain is given with its context. The data stem from a study of post-analysis software for immune sequencing data. Unique molecular identifiers had been added to the TCR beta cDNA libraries. TCRdb analysed the PCR reads with MiXCR anew, one entry per CDR3 protein. The sample contains around 150,000 distinct CDR3 sequences, approximately 35% of which appear only once. The junction had 23 bases not matched to a gene; V was cut back by 6 bases and J by 3 bases. Germline CDR1 reads DFQATT; CDR2 reads SNEGSKA (reference sequence). The CDR3 sequence is 21 residues long. This TCR was sampled from a girl under 18 with multiple sclerosis. V is TRBV20-1 and J is TRBJ2-3; TRBD2 matches 14 bases. The sequenced sample was blood, obtained after autologous hematopoietic stem cell transplantation. CDR3 protein: CSAPNREPGTSGRRRTDTQYF. The CDR3 DNA is TGCAGTGCCCCGAACCGGGAGCCCGGGACTAGCGGGAGAAGGAGGACAGATACGCAGTATTTT.